This T cell receptor (beta chain) was obtained from a study of T cells in Graves' hyperthyroidism and ophthalmopathy. Patients having uncontrolled infection, another autoimmune disease, pregnancy or lactation were not included. Amplified TCR beta CDR3 regions came from RNA transcripts. The HTBI primer set was used in a first-round RT-PCR of the TCR CDR3. TCRdb re-analysed the multiplex PCR reads in MiXCR, keeping a single row per CDR3 protein. The repertoire holds hundreds of thousands of distinct CDR3 sequences, about 17% seen once, with 3.8% in the top ten. CDR1 is KGHDR, CDR2 SFDVKD, per germline. The germline V and J ends were trimmed by 5 bases and 5 bases, with 11 bases remaining between them. There are 13 residues in the CDR3. Notes on this clonotype: Its antigen remains unidentified.

Study-wide findings and caveats: Blood also held most thyroid clonotypes expanded beyond 0.001.

The clonotype comes from a woman aged 25 to 45 with Graves' hyperthyroidism. The chain has TRBV24-1 and TRBJ1-1; D is unclear. The sequencing sample was made of blood. DNA for the CDR3: TGTGCCACCAGTGGTGGCAGCTCGACTGAAGCTTTCTTT. This codes for CATSGGSSTEAFF.